A selection of T cell receptor beta chains follows, all from one sample in a study of T-cell reconstitution after alpha-beta-depleted transplantation in children. TCRdb reanalysed the PCR reads using MiXCR and keeps one entry per CDR3 protein. Found here are over 550,000 distinct CDR3 sequences, roughly a tenth of them singletons; the top ten hold approximately 4.1%. Material: PBMCs from the stem cell graft donor, obtained from the stem cell graft. Receptors were obtained from a human donor who donated a stem cell graft to a child with acute myeloid leukemia. Both conserved end residues are part of each CDR3. Each record gives: J gene, V gene, clone size, D gene, CDR3 DNA, CDR3 protein. The D gene is left open where the match is weak. A row's size may be missing; if present it is once, few, many or a size class.

>TRBJ2-5|TRBV10-3|few|TRBD1
TGTGCCATCAGTGTCGGTGCTGGACAGGGTGCAGAGACCCAGTACTTC
CAISVGAGQGAETQYF
>TRBJ1-2|TRBV10-2|-|TRBD1
TGCGCCAGCAGTATCCGGACAGGATGGGCTGGCTACACCTTC
CASSIRTGWAGYTF
>TRBJ2-1|TRBV20-1|-|TRBD2
TGCAGTGCTGAGAGGGCGGGAGCGGGAGGGCCCTACAATGAGCAGTTCTTC
CSAERAGAGGPYNEQFF
>TRBJ2-7|TRBV2|-|-
TGTGCCAGCAGTTCCGGGCCTAGCAGGGAGCAGTACTTC
CASSSGPSREQYF
>TRBJ2-1|TRBV5-1|-|-
TGCGCCAGCAGCTCCTCGGGGTCCCATGAGCAGTTCTTC
CASSSSGSHEQFF
>TRBJ1-4|TRBV15|-|-
TGTGCCACCAGCAGAGGTCAAGACAGCCTTGCAACTAATGAAAAACTGTTTTTT
CATSRGQDSLATNEKLFF
>TRBJ1-1|TRBV6-2/TRBV6-3|few|-
TGTGCCACCGGAGGAACAGGGCGCACTGAAGCTTTCTTT
CATGGTGRTEAFF
>TRBJ2-2|TRBV5-1|few|TRBD1
TGCGCCAGCAGCTCCACCGGGACAGGGGGCGCAAACACCGGGGAGCTGTTTTTT
CASSSTGTGGANTGELFF
>TRBJ1-2|TRBV21-1|many|-
TGTGCCAGCAGCAAAGGGACTACAGATTCTAGTTTTCGCTACACCTTC
CASSKGTTDSSFRYTF
>TRBJ1-2|TRBV5-6|few|-
TGTGCCAGCAGCATCAGGGAATATGGCTACACCTTC
CASSIREYGYTF
>TRBJ1-1|TRBV3-1|-|-
TGTGCCAGCAGCTACCTTTCTGCTGAGGTCTATAGGAACACTGAAGCTTTCTTT
CASSYLSAEVYRNTEAFF
>TRBJ2-1|TRBV5-1|few|-
TGCGCCAGCAGCGGCGGACTCCTCTTTAACTTCAATGAGCAGTTCTTC
CASSGGLLFNFNEQFF
>TRBJ2-7|TRBV12-3/TRBV12-4|few|TRBD2
TGTGCCAGCAGTCTACAACTAGCGGGAGGCTTCGAGCAGTACTTC
CASSLQLAGGFEQYF
>TRBJ2-5|TRBV9|few|-
TGTGCCAGCAGCCCAGACACGTCCTCCGGTACCCAGTACTTC
CASSPDTSSGTQYF
>TRBJ2-2|TRBV29-1|many|TRBD1
TGCAGCGTAGGAATACTTCGGACAGGCGGCGGGGAGCTGTTTTTT
CSVGILRTGGGELFF
>TRBJ1-1|TRBV25-1|-|-
TGTGCCAGCAGTGAATGGGGGACTGAAGCTTTCTTT
CASSEWGTEAFF
>TRBJ2-5|TRBV10-1|many|TRBD1
TGCGCCAGATTTATAGACAGGGGGTGGCCAAGGACCCAGTACTTC
CARFIDRGWPRTQYF
>TRBJ2-7|TRBV29-1|many|-
TGCAGCGTAGCTATATCCTTTAGGGGCAACTACGAGCAGTACTTC
CSVAISFRGNYEQYF
>TRBJ1-3|TRBV12-3/TRBV12-4|many|-
TGTGCCAGCAGCCCCCCGGGTCAGAATCCCTCTGGAAACACCATATATTTT
CASSPPGQNPSGNTIYF
>TRBJ2-5|TRBV12-3/TRBV12-4|many|TRBD2
TGTGCCAGCAGCCCGCTAGCGGGATGGGAGACCCAGTACTTC
CASSPLAGWETQYF
>TRBJ2-2|TRBV7-3|-|-
TGTGCCAGCAGCTCGCCCGGGTCCAACAGCGGGGAGCTGTTTTTT
CASSSPGSNSGELFF
>TRBJ2-5|TRBV7-3|-|-
TGTGCCAGCAGCTCCACAAGCGGAAGGGGGGTGAGGGTGGAGACCCAGTACTTC
CASSSTSGRGVRVETQYF
>TRBJ2-1|TRBV27|few|TRBD1
TGTGCCAGCAGTCCATCCCCGGACAGGGTCGAGCAGTTCTTC
CASSPSPDRVEQFF
>TRBJ1-1|TRBV5-1|many|-
TGCGCCAGCAGCTTGGCCGCGTTGAACACTGAAGCTTTCTTT
CASSLAALNTEAFF
>TRBJ2-1|TRBV25-1|few|TRBD2
TGTGCCAGCAGTACGCCGGGACTAGCGGACAATGAGCAGTTCTTC
CASSTPGLADNEQFF
>TRBJ1-6|TRBV30|few|-
TGTGCCTGGAGTTTCGGGGCCCAAGATTCACCCCTCCACTTT
CAWSFGAQDSPLHF
>TRBJ1-1|TRBV7-3|many|-
TGTGCCAGCAGCCCCTTCCCGGACACTGAAGCTTTCTTT
CASSPFPDTEAFF
>TRBJ1-1|TRBV7-6|few|TRBD1
TGTGCCAGCAGCTTCGCCGCCACAGGGGCCACTGAAGCTTTCTTT
CASSFAATGATEAFF
>TRBJ2-7|TRBV4-2|few|-
TGTGCCAGCAGCCAGGACCTCTCGGGCTACGAGCAGTACTTC
CASSQDLSGYEQYF
>TRBJ2-2|TRBV4-3|many|TRBD1
TGCGCCAGCAGCCAAGGATTTGAAAGACAGGGTCCCCCCGGGGAGCTGTTTTTT
CASSQGFERQGPPGELFF
>TRBJ1-6|TRBV3-1|many|-
TGTGCCAGCAGCCTTCAGGGCGGTTCACCCCTCCACTTT
CASSLQGGSPLHF
>TRBJ2-7|TRBV5-1|many|TRBD2
TGCGCCAGCAGCTCGTTACTAGCGGGAGTTACCGAGCAGTACTTC
CASSSLLAGVTEQYF
>TRBJ2-2|TRBV29-1|many|TRBD1
TGCAGCGTTGGCGAGGGGGCTTTCGGGGAGCTGTTTTTT
CSVGEGAFGELFF
>TRBJ2-2|TRBV5-1|few|TRBD1
TGCGCCAGCAGCTTAAGACAGGGACCGAACACCGGGGAGCTGTTTTTT
CASSLRQGPNTGELFF
>TRBJ1-5|TRBV12-3/TRBV12-4|few|TRBD1
TGTGCCAGCAGCCTCGAGGGACAGGTGGACCCTAGCCAGCCCCAGCATTTT
CASSLEGQVDPSQPQHF
>TRBJ2-7|TRBV29-1|many|TRBD2
TGCAGCGTTCGCGGCGCCGGGACTAGCGCCTACGAGCAGTACTTC
CSVRGAGTSAYEQYF
>TRBJ2-5|TRBV7-9|-|TRBD2
TGTGCCAGCAGCTCCTCGGGACTAGCGGGAGTAGAGACCCAGTACTTC
CASSSSGLAGVETQYF